This T cell receptor (beta chain) was obtained from a study of Graves' ophthalmopathy and Graves' hyperthyroidism. Study-wide results and limits: A model built from 13 signatures distinguished ophthalmopathy from stable hyperthyroidism with 87.88% sensitivity and about 77% specificity. Also, most clonotypes expanded in the thyroid above 0.001 frequency appeared in blood.

RNA transcripts were the template, and TCR beta CDR3 regions were amplified from them. A first-round RT-PCR used HTBI primers, followed by a second-round multiplex PCR. Each CDR3 protein is one row after TCRdb ran MiXCR on the multiplex PCR reads. The sample has over a million distinct CDR3 sequences, 35% to 40% seen once. The CDR3 has 13 residues. CDR1 is GTSNPN, CDR2 SVGIG, per germline (reference sequence). J gave up 8 bases and V 4 bases, and 3 bases lay outside the gene matches. To note about this clonotype: The target antigen is unknown.

Diagnosis relied on clinical symptoms, serum thyroxine, TRAb, thyroid ultrasound and orbital computed tomography. The V gene is TRBV30, the J gene TRBJ1-6; 9 nucleotides line up with TRBD1. The clonotype originates from an adult man with Graves' hyperthyroidism. Sequences were obtained from peripheral blood or thyroid tissue (not recorded which). The CDR3 bases are TGTGCCTGGAAAGGACAGGGGCATTCACCCCTCCACTTT. Its translation: CAWKGQGHSPLHF.